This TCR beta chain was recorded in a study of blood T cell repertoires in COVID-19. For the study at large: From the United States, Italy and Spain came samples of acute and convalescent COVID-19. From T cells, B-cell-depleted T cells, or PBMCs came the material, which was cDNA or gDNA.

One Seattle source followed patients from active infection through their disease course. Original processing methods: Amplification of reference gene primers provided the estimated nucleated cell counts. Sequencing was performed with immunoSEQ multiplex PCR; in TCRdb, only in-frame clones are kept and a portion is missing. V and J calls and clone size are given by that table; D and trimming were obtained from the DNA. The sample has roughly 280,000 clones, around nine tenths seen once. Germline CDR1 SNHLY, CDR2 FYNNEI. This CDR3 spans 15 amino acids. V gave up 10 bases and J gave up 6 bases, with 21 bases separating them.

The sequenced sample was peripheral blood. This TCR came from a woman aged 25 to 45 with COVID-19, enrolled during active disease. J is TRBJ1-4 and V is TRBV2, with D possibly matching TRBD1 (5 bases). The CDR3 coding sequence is TGTGCCACCCAAACAGAGGTTAGGGGATATGAAAAACTGTTTTTT. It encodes CATQTEVRGYEKLFF.